This T cell receptor beta chain appears in the sequencing data of a study of blood T cells in healthy people across ages. A J-beta primer mix and a sample-barcoded 5' primer were used in a second PCR of about 6 to 12 cycles. TCRdb independently ran MiXCR on the 5' RACE reads; one entry per CDR3 protein. Among 1,500,000 or so distinct CDR3 sequences listed, about 45% were seen once. Study results and caveats: Leaving the PBMCs unsorted stopped any conclusive comparison of naive versus antigen-experienced cells. Age showed a roughly linear inverse relationship with TCR beta diversity per million T cells.

Details on this clonotype: Its cognate antigen is unknown. A much larger clone is a single base away; this may be a read error.

Material for sequencing was blood. The origin of this receptor is a woman in her late teens or twenties in good health.

This CDR3 is CASSVDHSTDTQYF. As DNA, the CDR3 is TGTGCCAGCAGCGTAGACCACAGCACAGATACGCAGTATTTT. The chain employs TRBV7-9 and TRBJ2-3; no clear D gene. Germline-derived CDR1 and CDR2 are SEHNR and FQNEAQ (reference sequence). Deletions cut 5 bases from V and 0 bases from J, with 9 bases between. This CDR3 comprises 14 residues. Looking up the rest from reference TRBV7-9 and TRBJ2-3 gives the full variable domain: DTGVSQNPRHKITKRGQNVTFRCDPISEHNRLYWYRQTLGQGPEFLTYFQNEAQLEKSRLLSDRFSAERPKGSFSTLEIQRTEQGDSAMYLCASSVDHSTDTQYFGPGTRLTVL.